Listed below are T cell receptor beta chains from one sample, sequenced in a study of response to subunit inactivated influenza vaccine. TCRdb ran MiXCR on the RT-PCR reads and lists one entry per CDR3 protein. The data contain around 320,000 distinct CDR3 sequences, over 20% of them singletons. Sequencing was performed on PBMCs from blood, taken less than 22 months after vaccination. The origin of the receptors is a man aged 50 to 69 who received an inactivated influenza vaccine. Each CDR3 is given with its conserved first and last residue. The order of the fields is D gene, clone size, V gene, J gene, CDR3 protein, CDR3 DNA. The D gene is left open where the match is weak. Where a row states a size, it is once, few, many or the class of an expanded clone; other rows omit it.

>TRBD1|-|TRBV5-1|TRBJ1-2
CASSSIRQGGGYTF
TGCGCCAGCAGCTCGATACGACAGGGTGGGGGCTACACCTTC
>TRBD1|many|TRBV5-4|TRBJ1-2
CASSSHLGQGHGYTF
TGTGCCAGCAGCTCGCACCTAGGACAGGGTCATGGCTACACCTTC
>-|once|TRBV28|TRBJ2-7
CASTLQGSSYEQYF
TGTGCCAGCACCCTTCAGGGGTCCTCCTACGAGCAGTACTTC
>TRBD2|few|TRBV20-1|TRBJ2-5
CSARGLAGETQYF
TGCAGTGCTCGGGGACTAGCGGGGGAGACCCAGTACTTC
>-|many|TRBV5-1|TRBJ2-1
CASSFAAYNEQFF
TGCGCCAGCAGCTTCGCAGCTTACAATGAGCAGTTCTTC
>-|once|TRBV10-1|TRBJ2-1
CASSEYREPPLYNEQFF
TGCGCCAGCAGTGAGTATCGAGAGCCCCCGCTATACAATGAGCAGTTCTTC
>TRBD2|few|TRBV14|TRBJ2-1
CASSPGLEGLAGGSYNEQFF
TGTGCCAGCAGCCCTGGTCTTGAGGGACTAGCGGGAGGATCCTACAATGAGCAGTTCTTC
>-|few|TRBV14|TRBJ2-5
CASSQDMSARTQYF
TGTGCCAGCAGCCAAGATATGAGTGCGAGGACCCAGTACTTC
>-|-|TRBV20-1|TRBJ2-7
CSARPPTGVLSYEQYF
TGCAGTGCTAGACCTCCGACAGGAGTTCTCTCCTACGAGCAGTACTTC
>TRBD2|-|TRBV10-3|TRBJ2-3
CAISPSGGAADTQYF
TGTGCCATCAGTCCGAGCGGGGGGGCAGCAGATACGCAGTATTTT
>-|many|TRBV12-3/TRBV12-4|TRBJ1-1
CASSRRGSATGFTEAFF
TGTGCCAGCAGTCGGCGGGGGAGTGCGACGGGGTTCACTGAAGCTTTCTTT
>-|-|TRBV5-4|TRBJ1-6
CASSPTRTNSPLHF
TGTGCCAGCAGCCCGACCCGGACGAATTCACCCCTCCACTTT
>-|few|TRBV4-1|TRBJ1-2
CASSQPYNRVVYTF
TGCGCCAGCAGCCAACCCTATAACAGGGTCGTCTACACCTTC
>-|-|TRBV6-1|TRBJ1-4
CASNRSPYEKLFF
TGTGCCAGCAACCGATCCCCCTATGAAAAACTGTTTTTT
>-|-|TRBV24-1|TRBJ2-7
CATSDLTGEDYEQYF
TGTGCCACCAGTGATTTAACAGGGGAGGACTACGAGCAGTACTTC
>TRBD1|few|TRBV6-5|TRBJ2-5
CASSYNRQGQETQYF
TGTGCCAGCAGTTACAACCGACAGGGTCAAGAGACCCAGTACTTC
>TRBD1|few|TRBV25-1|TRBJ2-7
CASSDHSGTDLYEQYF
TGTGCCAGCAGTGACCACTCCGGGACAGACCTCTACGAGCAGTACTTC
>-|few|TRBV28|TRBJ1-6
CASSSSITSPLHF
TGTGCCAGCAGTTCTAGTATCACATCACCCCTCCACTTT
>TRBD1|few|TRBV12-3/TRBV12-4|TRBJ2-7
CASSFQGAGYEQYF
TGTGCCAGCAGTTTCCAGGGGGCCGGCTACGAGCAGTACTTC
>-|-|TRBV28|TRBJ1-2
CASSFVQMGGGYTF
TGTGCCAGCAGTTTTGTCCAGATGGGTGGCGGCTACACCTTC
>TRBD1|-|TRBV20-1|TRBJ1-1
CSASAGTGRTEAFF
TGCAGTGCTAGTGCCGGGACAGGGAGGACTGAAGCTTTCTTT
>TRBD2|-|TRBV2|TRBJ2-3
CASKPSGLADTQYF
TGTGCCAGCAAGCCTAGCGGGTTGGCAGATACGCAGTATTTT
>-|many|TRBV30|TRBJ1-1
CAWSGQVDTEAFF
TGTGCCTGGAGTGGACAGGTGGACACTGAAGCTTTCTTT
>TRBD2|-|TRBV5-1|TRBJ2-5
CASSLVGGREETQYF
TGCGCCAGCAGCTTGGTAGGCGGGAGGGAAGAGACCCAGTACTTC
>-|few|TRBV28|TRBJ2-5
CASSATAQETQYF
TGTGCCAGCAGTGCGACAGCCCAAGAGACCCAGTACTTC
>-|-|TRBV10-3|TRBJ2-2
CAISEGRSTGELFF
TGTGCCATCAGTGAAGGCAGGTCCACCGGGGAGCTGTTTTTT
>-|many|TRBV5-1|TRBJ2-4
CASSRTGGRDIQYF
TGCGCCAGCAGCCGGACTGGGGGGAGAGACATTCAGTACTTC
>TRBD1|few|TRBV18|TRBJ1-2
CASSRRTETGRYGYTF
TGTGCCAGCTCGCGCCGAACCGAGACAGGGAGGTATGGCTACACCTTC
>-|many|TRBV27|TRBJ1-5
CASSLIGGGDSNQPQHF
TGTGCCAGCAGTTTGATCGGCGGGGGTGATAGCAATCAGCCCCAGCATTTT
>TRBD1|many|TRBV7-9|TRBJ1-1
CASSLDKGADEAFF
TGTGCCAGCAGCTTAGATAAGGGGGCCGATGAAGCTTTCTTT
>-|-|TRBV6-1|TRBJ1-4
CASSTATNEKLFF
TGTGCCAGCTCTACAGCAACTAATGAAAAACTGTTTTTT
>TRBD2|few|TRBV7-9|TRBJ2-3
CASSPHGLARSDTQYF
TGTGCCAGCAGCCCCCACGGACTAGCTAGGTCAGATACGCAGTATTTT
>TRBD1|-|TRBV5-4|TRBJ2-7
CASSSRQGFYEQYF
TGTGCCAGCAGCTCGCGACAGGGCTTCTACGAGCAGTACTTC
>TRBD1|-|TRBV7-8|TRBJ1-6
CASSLRRQGIGMENSPLHF
TGTGCCAGCAGCTTGAGGAGACAGGGAATCGGTATGGAGAATTCACCCCTCCACTTT
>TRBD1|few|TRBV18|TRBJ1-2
CASSPGTGHNYGYTF
TGTGCCAGCTCCCCCGGGACAGGGCATAACTATGGCTACACCTTC
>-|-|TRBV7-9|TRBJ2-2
CASSIHNTGELFF
TGTGCCAGCAGCATACATAACACCGGGGAGCTGTTTTTT
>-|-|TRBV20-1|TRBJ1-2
CSARKPGHGYTF
TGCAGTGCTAGAAAACCGGGACATGGCTACACCTTC
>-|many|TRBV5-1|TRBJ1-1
CASSLGMVQNTEAFF
TGCGCCAGCAGCCTGGGAATGGTACAGAACACTGAAGCTTTCTTT